The sequence of this TCR beta chain was determined in a study of T cells expressing NK-cell markers. TCRdb re-called the 5' RACE reads and catalogs CDR3 proteins one per entry, DNA excluded. The sample totals hundreds of thousands of distinct CDR3 sequences. The receptor was isolated from a man younger than 35 in good health. The sequencing sample was made of blood T cells: a sorted CD56 or NKG2C T cell subset, CD4+ or CD8+ T cells, or bulk PBMC T cells (not recorded which).

The CDR3 here is CASSAGASSRETQYF. The rearrangement uses TRBV18 and TRBJ2-5; TCRdb calls TRBD2, which cannot be checked without DNA. The length of the CDR3 is 15 residues. Germline V gene data show CDR1 as KGHSH and CDR2 as LQKENI.